This T cell receptor beta chain was identified in a study of cytomegalovirus exposure and HLA in healthy donors. The germline CDR1 and CDR2 sequences are LNHDA and SQIVND (reference sequence). Trimming removed 7 bases from V and 5 bases from J; junction bases left unmatched: 10. The length of the CDR3 is 15 residues. Study-wide results and limits: At a 0.05 false discovery rate, a later analysis found about 17,000 TCR beta sequences to be associated with HLA alleles. Researchers counted around 170 TCR beta chains as cytomegalovirus-associated. Later analysis identified several of the most significant clusters that appeared linked to common viral pathogens.

13 Jbeta primers and 60 Vbeta primers were used for the PCR. Clones were sequenced by immunoSEQ multiplex PCR, and TCRdb holds only the in-frame ones, with some missing. The sample contains 180,000 or so clones, roughly 77% of which appear only once. As for this clone: Its specificity is unknown.

The sample taken for sequencing was PBMCs. This receptor was obtained from a woman aged 25-40 years in good health and CMV-seropositive. The gene calls are TRBV19 and TRBJ2-5, with 10 positions matching TRBD2. The CDR3 here is CASTNQRGGGETQYF. CDR3 nucleotide sequence: TGTGCCAGTACTAACCAGCGGGGGGGTGGGGAGACCCAGTACTTC. Full variable domain (rest looked up from reference TRBV19 and TRBJ2-5): DGGITQSPKYLFRKEGQNVTLSCEQNLNHDAMYWYRQDPGQGLRLIYYSQIVNDFQKGDIAEGYSVSREKKESFPLTVTSAQKNPTAFYLCASTNQRGGGETQYFGPGTRLLVL.